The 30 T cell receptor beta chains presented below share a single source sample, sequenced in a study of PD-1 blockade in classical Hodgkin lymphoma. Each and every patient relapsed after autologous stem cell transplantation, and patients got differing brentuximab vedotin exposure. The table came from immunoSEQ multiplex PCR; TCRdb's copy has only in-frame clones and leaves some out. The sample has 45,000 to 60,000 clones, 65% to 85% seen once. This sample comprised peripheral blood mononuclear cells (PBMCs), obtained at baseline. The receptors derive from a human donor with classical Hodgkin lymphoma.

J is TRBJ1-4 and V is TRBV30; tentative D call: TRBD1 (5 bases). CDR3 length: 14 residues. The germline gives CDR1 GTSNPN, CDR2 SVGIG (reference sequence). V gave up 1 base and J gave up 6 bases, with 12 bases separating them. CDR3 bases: TGTGCCTGGAGTGCGGACACAGGCGATGAAAAACTGTTTTTT. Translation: CAWSADTGDEKLFF. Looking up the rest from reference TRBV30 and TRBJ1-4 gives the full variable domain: SQTIHQWPATLVQPVGSPLSLECTVEGTSNPNLYWYRQAAGRGLQLLFYSVGIGQISSEVPQNLSASRPQDRQFILSSKKLLLSDSGFYLCAWSADTGDEKLFFGSGTQLSVL.

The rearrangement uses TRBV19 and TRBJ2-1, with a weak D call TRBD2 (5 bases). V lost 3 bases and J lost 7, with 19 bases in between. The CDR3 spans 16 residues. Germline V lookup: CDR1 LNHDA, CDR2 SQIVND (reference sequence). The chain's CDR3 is CASSMIGGLFMNEQFF. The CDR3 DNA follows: TGTGCCAGTAGTATGATTGGAGGCCTCTTTATGAATGAGCAGTTCTTC.

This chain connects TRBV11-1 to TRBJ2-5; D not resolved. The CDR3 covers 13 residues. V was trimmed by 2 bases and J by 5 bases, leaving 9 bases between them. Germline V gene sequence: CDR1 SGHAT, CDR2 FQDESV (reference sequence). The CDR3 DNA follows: TGTGCCAGCAGCTTATCTAGATGGGAGACCCAGTACTTC. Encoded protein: CASSLSRWETQYF.

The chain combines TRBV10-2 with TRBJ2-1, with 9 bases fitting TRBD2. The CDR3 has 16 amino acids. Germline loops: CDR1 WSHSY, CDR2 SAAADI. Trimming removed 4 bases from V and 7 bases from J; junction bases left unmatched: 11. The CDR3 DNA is TGCGCCAGCAGTGGTGGGAGACTAGCGGTCCCTAATGAGCAGTTCTTC. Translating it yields CASSGGRLAVPNEQFF.

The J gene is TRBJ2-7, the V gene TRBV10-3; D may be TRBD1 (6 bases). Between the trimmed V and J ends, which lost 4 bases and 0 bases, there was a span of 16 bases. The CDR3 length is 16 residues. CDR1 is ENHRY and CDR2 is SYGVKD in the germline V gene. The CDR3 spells CAISGGFTGSSYEQYF. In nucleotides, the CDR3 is TGTGCCATCAGTGGGGGATTCACAGGGAGCTCCTACGAGCAGTACTTC.

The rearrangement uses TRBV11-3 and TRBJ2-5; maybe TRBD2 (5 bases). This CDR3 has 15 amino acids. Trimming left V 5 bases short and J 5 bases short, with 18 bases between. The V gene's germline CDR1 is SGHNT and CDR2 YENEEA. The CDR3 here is CASSPIGRARETQYF. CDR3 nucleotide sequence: TGTGCCAGCAGCCCGATCGGGCGGGCCAGGGAGACCCAGTACTTC.

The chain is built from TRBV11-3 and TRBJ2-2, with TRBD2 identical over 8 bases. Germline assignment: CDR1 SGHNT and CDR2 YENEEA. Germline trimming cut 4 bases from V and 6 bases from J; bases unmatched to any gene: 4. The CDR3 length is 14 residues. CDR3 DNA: TGTGCCAGCAGCTCGCGGGGGGTGGCCGGGGAGCTGTTTTTT. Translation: CASSSRGVAGELFF. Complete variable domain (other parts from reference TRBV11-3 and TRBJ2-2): EAGVVQSPRYKIIEKKQPVAFWCNPISGHNTLYWYLQNLGQGPELLIRYENEEAVDDSQLPKDRFSAERLKGVDSTLKIQPAELGDSAVYLCASSSRGVAGELFFGEGSRLTVL.

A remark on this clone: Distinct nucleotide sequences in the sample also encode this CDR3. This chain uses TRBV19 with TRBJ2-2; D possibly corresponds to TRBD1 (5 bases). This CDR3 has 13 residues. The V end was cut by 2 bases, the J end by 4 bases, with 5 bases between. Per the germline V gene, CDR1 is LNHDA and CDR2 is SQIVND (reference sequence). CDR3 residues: CASSIQGTGELFF. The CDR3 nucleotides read TGTGCCAGTAGTATACAGGGCACCGGGGAGCTGTTTTTT.

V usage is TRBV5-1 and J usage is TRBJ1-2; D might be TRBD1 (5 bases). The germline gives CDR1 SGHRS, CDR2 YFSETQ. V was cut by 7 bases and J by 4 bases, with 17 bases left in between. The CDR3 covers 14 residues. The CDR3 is CASRSPRQSYGYTF. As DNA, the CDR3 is TGCGCCAGCCGGAGTCCTAGACAGTCCTATGGCTACACCTTC.

CDR3 sequence reads: CASSSGLAELTGELFF. DNA for the CDR3: TGTGCCAGCAGCTCGGGACTAGCGGAGCTCACCGGGGAGCTGTTTTTT. The chain couples TRBV5-4 to TRBJ2-2, with 11 positions matching TRBD2. The CDR3 is made up of 16 amino acids. V lost 3 bases to trimming and J lost 4 bases; unmatched junction nucleotides: 5. Germline-derived CDR1 and CDR2 are SGHNT and YYREEE (reference sequence). Complete variable domain (other parts from reference TRBV5-4 and TRBJ2-2): ETGVTQSPTHLIKTRGQQVTLRCSSQSGHNTVSWYQQALGQGPQFIFQYYREEENGRGNFPPRFSGLQFPNYSSELNVNALELDDSALYLCASSSGLAELTGELFFGEGSRLTVL.

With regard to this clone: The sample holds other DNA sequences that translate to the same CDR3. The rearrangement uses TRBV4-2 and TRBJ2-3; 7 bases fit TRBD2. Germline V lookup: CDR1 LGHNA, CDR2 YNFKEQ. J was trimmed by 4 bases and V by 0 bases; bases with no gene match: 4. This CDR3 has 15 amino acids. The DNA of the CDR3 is TGTGCCAGCAGCCAAGAGGGGAGGGAGGCAGATACGCAGTATTTT. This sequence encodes CASSQEGREADTQYF.

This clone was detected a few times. CDR3 coding DNA: TGTGCCAGTAGGGACAGGGGAAGCAATCAGCCCCAGCATTTT. It specifies CASRDRGSNQPQHF. V gene TRBV19 combines with J gene TRBJ1-5, with TRBD1 identical over 9 bases. CDR3 size: 14 residues. The V gene end was trimmed by 6 bases and the J gene end by 1 base; junction bases not matched to a gene: 1. Germline V CDR1 and CDR2: LNHDA, SQIVND (reference sequence).

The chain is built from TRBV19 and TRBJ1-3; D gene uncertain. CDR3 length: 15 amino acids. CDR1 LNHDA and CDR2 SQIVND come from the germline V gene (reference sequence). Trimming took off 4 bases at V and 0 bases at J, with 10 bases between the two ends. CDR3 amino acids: CASSTIQSSGNTIYF. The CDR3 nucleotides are TGTGCCAGTAGTACCATACAGAGCTCTGGAAACACCATATATTTT.

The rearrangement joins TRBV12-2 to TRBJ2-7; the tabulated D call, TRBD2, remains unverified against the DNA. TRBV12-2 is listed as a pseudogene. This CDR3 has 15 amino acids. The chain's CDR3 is CASHRSGSLTYEQYF. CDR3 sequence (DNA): TGTGCAAGTCACCGCAGCGGGAGTCTAACCTACGAGCAGTACTTC.

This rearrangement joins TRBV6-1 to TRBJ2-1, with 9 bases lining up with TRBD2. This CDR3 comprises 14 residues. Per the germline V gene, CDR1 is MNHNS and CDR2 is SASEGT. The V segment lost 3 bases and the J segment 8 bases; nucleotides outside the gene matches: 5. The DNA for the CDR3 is TGTGCCAGCAGTGATCAGCGGGAGGTGTATGAGCAGTTCTTC. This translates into CASSDQREVYEQFF.

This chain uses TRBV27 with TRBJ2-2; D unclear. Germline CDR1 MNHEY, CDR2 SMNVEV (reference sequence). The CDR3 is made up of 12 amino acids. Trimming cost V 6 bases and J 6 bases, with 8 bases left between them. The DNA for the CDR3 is TGTGCCAGCAGAGCCGGGCCCGGGGAGCTGTTTTTT. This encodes CASRAGPGELFF.

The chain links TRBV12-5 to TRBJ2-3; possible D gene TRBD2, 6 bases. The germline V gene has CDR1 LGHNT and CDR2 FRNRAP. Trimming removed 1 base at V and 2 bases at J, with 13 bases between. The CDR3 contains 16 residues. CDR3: CASGLGGGTFTDTQYF. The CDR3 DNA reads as TGTGCTAGTGGTTTGGGAGGAGGGACGTTCACAGATACGCAGTATTTT.

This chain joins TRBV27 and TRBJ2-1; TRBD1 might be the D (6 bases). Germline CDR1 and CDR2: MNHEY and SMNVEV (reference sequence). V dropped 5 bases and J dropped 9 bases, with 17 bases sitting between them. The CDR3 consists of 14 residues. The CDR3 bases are TGTGCCAGCAGTCTGACAACAGGGATAGCTGAGCAGTTCTTC. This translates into CASSLTTGIAEQFF.

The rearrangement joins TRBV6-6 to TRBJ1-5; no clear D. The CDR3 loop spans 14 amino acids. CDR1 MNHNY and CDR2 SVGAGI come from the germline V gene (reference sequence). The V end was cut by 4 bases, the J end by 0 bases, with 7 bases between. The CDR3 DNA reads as TGTGCCAGCAGTTTCCCTCTTAGCAATCAGCCCCAGCATTTT. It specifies CASSFPLSNQPQHF.

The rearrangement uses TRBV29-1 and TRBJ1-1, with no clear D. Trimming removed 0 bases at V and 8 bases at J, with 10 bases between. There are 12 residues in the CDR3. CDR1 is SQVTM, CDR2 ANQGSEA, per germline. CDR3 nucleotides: TGCAGCGTTGAAGAACGGGCCGCCGAAGCTTTCTTT. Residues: CSVEERAAEAFF.

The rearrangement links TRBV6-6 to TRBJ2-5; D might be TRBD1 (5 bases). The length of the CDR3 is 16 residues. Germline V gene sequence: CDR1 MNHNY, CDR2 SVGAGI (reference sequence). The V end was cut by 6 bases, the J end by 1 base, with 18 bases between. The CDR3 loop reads CASSPGTGPLQETQYF. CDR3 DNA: TGTGCCAGCAGCCCTGGTACAGGCCCGCTCCAAGAGACCCAGTACTTC.

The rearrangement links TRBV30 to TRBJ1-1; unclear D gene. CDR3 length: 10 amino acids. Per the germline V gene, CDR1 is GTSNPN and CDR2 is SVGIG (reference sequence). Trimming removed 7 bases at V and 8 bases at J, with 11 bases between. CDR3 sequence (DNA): TGTGCCTTTGGGGTACCCGAAGCTTTCTTT. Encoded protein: CAFGVPEAFF.

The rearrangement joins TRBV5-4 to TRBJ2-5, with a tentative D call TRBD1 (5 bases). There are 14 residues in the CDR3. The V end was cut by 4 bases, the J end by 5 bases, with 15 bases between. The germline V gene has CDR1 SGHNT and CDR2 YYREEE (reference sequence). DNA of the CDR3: TGTGCCAGCAGCAACAACGGACAAGACGAGACCCAGTACTTC. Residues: CASSNNGQDETQYF.

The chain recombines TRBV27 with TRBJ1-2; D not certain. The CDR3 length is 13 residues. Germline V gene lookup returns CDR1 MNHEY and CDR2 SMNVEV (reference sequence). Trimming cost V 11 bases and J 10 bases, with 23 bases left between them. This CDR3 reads CACRADGFMIYTF. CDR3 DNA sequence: TGTGCCTGCCGCGCTGACGGTTTTATGATCTACACCTTC.

The CDR3 is CASRAAVNTGELFF. The DNA for the CDR3 is TGCGCCAGCAGGGCGGCGGTGAACACCGGGGAGCTGTTTTTT. The chain combines TRBV5-1 with TRBJ2-2; D is unresolved. V lost 5 bases and J lost 1, with 9 bases in between. Looked up from germline, CDR1 is SGHRS and CDR2 is YFSETQ. This CDR3 is 14 amino acids long. Variable domain in full (rest from reference TRBV5-1 and TRBJ2-2): KAGVTQTPRYLIKTRGQQVTLSCSPISGHRSVSWYQQTPGQGLQFLFEYFSETQRNKGNFPGRFSGRQFSNSRSEMNVSTLELGDSALYLCASRAAVNTGELFFGEGSRLTVL.

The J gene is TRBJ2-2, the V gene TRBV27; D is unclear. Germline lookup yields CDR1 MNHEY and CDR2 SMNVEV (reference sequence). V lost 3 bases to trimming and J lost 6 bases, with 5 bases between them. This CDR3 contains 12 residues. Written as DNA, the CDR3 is TGTGCCAGCAGTTTGGTTTCCGGGGAGCTGTTTTTT. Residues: CASSLVSGELFF.

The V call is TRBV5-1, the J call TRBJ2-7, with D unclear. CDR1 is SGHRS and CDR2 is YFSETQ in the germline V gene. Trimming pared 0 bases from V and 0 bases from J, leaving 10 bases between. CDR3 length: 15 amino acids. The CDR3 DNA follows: TGCGCCAGCAGCTTGGGAACAGTGAGCTCCTACGAGCAGTACTTC. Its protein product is CASSLGTVSSYEQYF.

The CDR3 DNA reads TGTGCCTCGGGACTAGCGGGAGGCAATGAGCAGTTCTTC. Its translation: CASGLAGGNEQFF. V usage is TRBV10-3 and J usage is TRBJ2-1; 15 bases align to TRBD2. V was clipped by 11 bases and J by 6 bases; unmatched bases: 2. This CDR3 contains 13 residues. CDR1 is ENHRY and CDR2 is SYGVKD in the germline V gene.

The CDR3 loop reads CASSPPGGNTIYF. Written as DNA, the CDR3 is TGTGCCAGCTCACCCCCCGGCGGAAACACCATATATTTT. This chain connects TRBV18 to TRBJ1-3; D ambiguous. The CDR3 is 13 residues long. In germline, CDR1 is KGHSH, CDR2 LQKENI. V was pared by 3 bases and J by 4 bases, with 7 bases between.

DNA for the CDR3: TGTGCCAGCAGCCTAGGGAGCACCAGTGGCGAGCAGTACTTC. It codes for CASSLGSTSGEQYF. The V gene is TRBV7-9, the J gene TRBJ2-7, with D perhaps matching TRBD2 (5 bases). The CDR3 consists of 14 residues. V lost 5 bases and J lost 6, with 17 bases in between. Germline V gene data show CDR1 as SEHNR and CDR2 as FQNEAQ (reference sequence).